This T cell receptor beta chain was profiled in a study of cytomegalovirus exposure and HLA in healthy donors. Study-wide context: Early on, a data release was issued that held some 85 million unique TCRs from HLA-typed donors. Regarding the study as a whole: Specificity for CMV antigens was confirmed in vitro for a few of the CMV-associated chains. Cytomegalovirus status was reportedly diagnosed by the classifier with high sensitivity and specificity. It was around 160 TCR beta chains that were listed as cytomegalovirus-associated.

In the PCR, 60 Vbeta and 13 Jbeta primers were used. Sequencing used immunoSEQ multiplex PCR; TCRdb keeps in-frame clones, though not all of them. Among fewer than 120,000 clones, about 80% were seen once, and the ten largest hold just under 3%. Trimming pared 1 base from V and 2 bases from J, leaving 9 bases between. Germline assignment: CDR1 SGHRS and CDR2 YFSETQ. The CDR3 is 14 amino acids. Remarks on this clone: Its antigen is unknown.

This sequence originates from a woman aged 60-70 years in good health and CMV-seropositive. The rearrangement joins TRBV5-1 to TRBJ1-2; D might be TRBD1 (5 bases). Sequences were obtained from PBMCs. The CDR3 nucleotides read TGCGCCAGCAGCTTGAGTCCAGGGAACTATGGCTACACCTTC. Translating it yields CASSLSPGNYGYTF.